This TCR beta chain stems from a study of control samples from healthy donors and cancer patients. Per germline, CDR1 SGHTA and CDR2 FQGNSA. Trimming pared 4 bases from V and 0 bases from J, leaving 12 bases between. This CDR3 comprises 15 residues. Sequencing was performed with immunoSEQ multiplex PCR; in TCRdb, only in-frame clones are kept and a portion is missing. The data contain tens of thousands of clones, around 92% of them seen just once; the ten biggest clones take up around 14%. The sequence derives from a man younger than 40 in good health. V is TRBV7-2 and J is TRBJ1-1; D is unresolved. What was sequenced was blood. As DNA, the CDR3 is TGTGCCAGCAGCTCCTTCGGCAAGTTGAACACTGAAGCTTTCTTT. Its protein is CASSSFGKLNTEAFF.